The 11 T cell receptor beta chains below come from one sample, sequenced in a study of human T cells and chemical hapten exposure. TCRdb itself ran the RACE reads through MiXCR, one entry per CDR3 protein. The table lists around 260,000 distinct CDR3 sequences, more than 6.5% of them singletons, with approximately 2.3% in the top ten. Time point specified: pre-sensitization, week 0. Treatment noted: therapeutic diphenylcyclopropenone sensitization with weekly scalp DPC. Material: whole blood, obtained in connection with sensitization to the hapten diphenylcyclopropenone (DPC). The receptor source for this set is a woman aged 40 to 50 with alopecia areata. Some clones in this sample may be carry-over from other donors' samples.

J is TRBJ1-4 and V is TRBV12-3 or TRBV12-4; the match to TRBD1 covers 8 bases. The CDR3 spans 14 residues. Trimming cost V 6 bases and J 5 bases; bases outside gene matches: 5. CDR3 region: CASRRTGRNEKLFF. The CDR3 nucleotides are TGTGCCAGCAGACGGACAGGGAGGAATGAAAAACTGTTTTTT.

The genes are TRBV25-1 and TRBJ1-1; 7 bases match TRBD1. The germline gives CDR1 MGHDK, CDR2 SYGVNS. The CDR3 runs 13 residues. V lost 6 bases and J lost 6; bases outside the gene matches: 7. In DNA, the CDR3 is TGTGCCAGCAGAGGACAGGCGCTGTCTGAAGCTTTCTTT. This gives the protein CASRGQALSEAFF. Variable domain in full (rest from reference TRBV25-1 and TRBJ1-1): EADIYQTPRYLVIGTGKKITLECSQTMGHDKMYWYQQDPGMELHLIHYSYGVNSTEKGDLSSESTVSRIRTEHFPLTLESARPSHTSQYLCASRGQALSEAFFGQGTRLTVV.

This clonotype was counted ten times or more. J is TRBJ2-1 and V is TRBV10-3; TRBD1 matches 7 bases. The junction had 9 bases not matched to a gene; V was cut back by 7 bases and J by 9 bases. The CDR3 consists of 13 residues. Germline V gives CDR1 ENHRY, CDR2 SYGVKD. CDR3 nucleotide sequence: TGTGCCATCACCTCCGACAGGGCGAGTGAGCAGTTCTTC. Amino acid sequence: CAITSDRASEQFF.

This clonotype occurred many times. CDR3 bases: TGCAGTGTAGAGCCCAACTATGGCTACACCTTC. Protein product: CSVEPNYGYTF. The J gene is TRBJ1-2, the V gene TRBV20-1, with no clear D. There are 11 residues in the CDR3. V lost 7 bases, J lost 2 bases, and 8 bases lay in between. Germline values: CDR1 DFQATT, CDR2 SNEGSKA (reference sequence).

J is TRBJ2-1 and V is TRBV7-2; 12 bases align to TRBD2. Germline CDR1 SGHTA, CDR2 FQGNSA. V lost 0 bases, J lost 9 bases, and 9 bases stayed unmatched. CDR3 length: 17 amino acids. The chain's CDR3 is CASSLAASGRAVGEQFF. The CDR3 region has the DNA TGTGCCAGCAGCTTAGCTGCTAGCGGGAGGGCCGTCGGTGAGCAGTTCTTC.

This clonotype was found many times. The chain employs TRBV7-9 and TRBJ2-3; the D gene is possibly TRBD2 (6 bases). There are 13 residues in the CDR3. The germline V gene encodes CDR1 SEHNR and CDR2 FQNEAQ (reference sequence). Between the trimmed V and J ends, which lost 1 base and 10 bases, there was a span of 12 bases. The CDR3 nucleotides are TGTGCCAGCAGCTTAGATTTTGGAGGGGCGCAGTATTTT. It specifies CASSLDFGGAQYF.

This clonotype was recorded a few times. The chain links TRBV6-1 to TRBJ2-1, with 7 bases matching TRBD2. This CDR3 comprises 14 residues. Unmatched junction bases numbered 10, after V lost 1 base and J lost 13 bases. Germline V gene data show CDR1 as MNHNS and CDR2 as SASEGT. The DNA for the CDR3 is TGTGCCAGCAGTGAAGGGTTTGTGGCGGGAGACCAGTTCTTC. Translated: CASSEGFVAGDQFF.

The table lists this clonotype with many counts. The chain employs TRBV28 and TRBJ1-5; D perhaps matches TRBD1 (5 bases). The CDR3 length is 17 residues. The germline CDR1 and CDR2 sequences are MDHEN and SYDVKM. Trimming shortened V by 6 bases and J by 6 bases, and 24 bases separated the two germline ends. DNA for the CDR3: TGTGCCAGCAGGAGGGTTGGGGGGAGGACTACCCCTCAGCCCCAGCATTTT. This sequence encodes CASRRVGGRTTPQPQHF.

This clonotype has only a few counts. CDR3 sequence (DNA): TGTGCCAGCATGCTAAAGACAGGCAGGGCAGGAGAGCAGTACTTC. It is translated as CASMLKTGRAGEQYF. J is TRBJ2-7 and V is TRBV6-5, with D maybe TRBD1 (6 bases). CDR1 is MNHEY and CDR2 is SVGAGI in the germline V gene. Trimming shortened V by 7 bases and J by 7 bases, and 23 bases separated the two germline ends. The CDR3 runs to 15 residues.

This clonotype was counted only a few times. The chain has TRBV19 and TRBJ1-5; possibly TRBD1 for D (6 bases). The CDR3 covers 17 residues. Deletions cut 7 bases from V and 0 bases from J, with 19 bases between. Germline CDR1 is LNHDA and CDR2 is SQIVND (reference sequence). The CDR3: CASTQEPQGYSNQPQHF. The CDR3 DNA follows: TGTGCCAGTACCCAGGAGCCCCAGGGGTATAGCAATCAGCCCCAGCATTTT.

The J gene is TRBJ2-5, the V gene TRBV28, with 12 nucleotides matching TRBD1. The CDR3 covers 16 residues. From germline, CDR1 is MDHEN and CDR2 SYDVKM. Germline trimming cut 3 bases from V and 1 base from J; bases unmatched to any gene: 3. As DNA, the CDR3 is TGTGCCAGCAGTTTGGGACAGGGGGCGCCCCAAGAGACCCAGTACTTC. This encodes CASSLGQGAPQETQYF.